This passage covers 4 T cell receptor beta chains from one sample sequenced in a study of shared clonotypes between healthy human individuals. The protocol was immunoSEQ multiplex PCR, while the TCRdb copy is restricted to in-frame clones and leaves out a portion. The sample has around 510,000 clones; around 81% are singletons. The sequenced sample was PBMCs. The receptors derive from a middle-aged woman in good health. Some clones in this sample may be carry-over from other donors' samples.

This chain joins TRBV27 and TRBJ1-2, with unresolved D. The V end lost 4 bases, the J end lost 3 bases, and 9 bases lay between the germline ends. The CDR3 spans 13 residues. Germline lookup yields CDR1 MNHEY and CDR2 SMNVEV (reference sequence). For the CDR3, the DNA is TGTGCCAGCAGTTCATCAGATGACTATGGCTACACCTTC. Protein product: CASSSSDDYGYTF.

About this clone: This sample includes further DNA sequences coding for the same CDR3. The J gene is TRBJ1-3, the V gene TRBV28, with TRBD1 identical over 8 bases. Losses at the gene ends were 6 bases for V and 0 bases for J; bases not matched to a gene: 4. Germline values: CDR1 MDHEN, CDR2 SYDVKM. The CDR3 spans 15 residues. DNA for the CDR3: TGTGCCAGCAGCCCAGGGGGCCACTCTGGAAACACCATATATTTT. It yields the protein CASSPGGHSGNTIYF.

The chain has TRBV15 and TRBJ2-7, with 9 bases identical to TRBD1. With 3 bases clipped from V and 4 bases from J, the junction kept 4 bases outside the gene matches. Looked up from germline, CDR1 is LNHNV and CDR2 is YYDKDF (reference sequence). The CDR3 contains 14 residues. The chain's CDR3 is CATSSATGGYEQYF. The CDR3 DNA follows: TGTGCCACCAGCAGTGCGACAGGGGGGTACGAGCAGTACTTC.

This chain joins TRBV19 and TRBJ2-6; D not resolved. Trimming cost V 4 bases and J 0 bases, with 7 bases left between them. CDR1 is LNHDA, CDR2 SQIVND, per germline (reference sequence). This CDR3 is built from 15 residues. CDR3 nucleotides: TGTGCCAGTAGTAGACAAGTCTCTGGGGCCAACGTCCTGACTTTC. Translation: CASSRQVSGANVLTF. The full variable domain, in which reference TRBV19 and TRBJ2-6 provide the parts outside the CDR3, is DGGITQSPKYLFRKEGQNVTLSCEQNLNHDAMYWYRQDPGQGLRLIYYSQIVNDFQKGDIAEGYSVSREKKESFPLTVTSAQKNPTAFYLCASSRQVSGANVLTFGAGSRLTVL.